This T cell receptor (beta chain) came from a study of blood T cell repertoires in COVID-19 (dated by TCRdb to about 2020). A note on the overall study: The collaborator samples originated in the United States, Italy and Spain and spanned the acute and convalescent phases of COVID-19. Deeply sampled blood TCRbeta repertoires from subjects exposed to, actively infected with, or recovered from COVID-19 were included in the dataset. The samples were drawn from the first 160 participants of the ongoing ImmuneRACE study and from under 1,500 subjects provided by 6 global collaborators. The repertoires were released in a freely available public database intended as a resource for research on the immune response to SARS-CoV-2. HLA class I and class II types, where available, came from metadata supplied by the sample provider rather than from assay-based typing. The sample metadata nearly always contained a de-identified subject ID, COVID-19 status, age in years and sex. The prospective study material was composed of cDNA or gDNA derived from T cells, B-cell-depleted T cells, or PBMCs. Results the study describes overall, beyond this receptor: The quantity of clinical and demographic metadata differed by source and by participant and was supplied without curation.

The germline V gene supplies CDR1 MDHEN and CDR2 SYDVKM. Reading from cysteine to phenylalanine, the CDR3 counts 16 amino acids. Only CDR3 DNA is held: 48 bases, read in frame from base 1. V was cut back by 2 bases and J by 6 bases, leaving a gap of 19 bases between them. Remarks on this clone: Its antigen is currently not known. Per-base quality was not reported, and no clone a single base away is much larger than it.

Each collaborating institution followed its own protocols to collect whole blood in K2EDTA tubes. For TCRbeta analysis, collaborators shipped samples in one of three forms: frozen whole blood, isolated PBMCs, or DNA extracted from either of those sample types. TCRbeta CDR3 regions were amplified from genomic DNA using the immunoSEQ Assay, a bias-controlled multiplex PCR. Under the source paper's analysis protocol: The number of nucleated cells in each sample was estimated by amplification of reference gene primers within the assay. To quantify the absolute abundance of each unique TCRbeta CDR3 rearrangement, sequence reads were collapsed and filtered. Productive Simpson clonality was computed per sample as the square root of Simpson's diversity index over productive rearrangements. TCRdb obtained this table from immuneACCESS and retained in-frame rearrangements with V and J assigned. These tables miss some clones; where compared with another copy, unresolved V genes account for less than half of the shortfall, and the remainder is unexplained. The V and J calls and clone size were taken over from that table, and D and trimming were inferred from the DNA. The sample table holds tens of thousands of clones, of which over 75% were seen once. Clones ranked in the top ten supply roughly 6.2% of the sample.

This TCR was sampled from a man aged 45-65 years with active COVID-19. The sample was peripheral blood. Recombination joined TRBV28 with TRBJ1-2, with the D gene uncertain. The CDR3: CASSLSGAGFIHGYTF. The DNA sequence is given as TGTGCCAGCAGTTTAAGCGGAGCAGGCTTTATCCATGGCTACACCTTC.